This TCR beta chain is drawn from a study of blood T cells in healthy people across ages. Study-level findings and limits: With unsorted PBMCs, a conclusive comparison of naive versus antigen-experienced cells was not possible.

Then a second PCR, running about 6 to 12 cycles, was carried out with a sample-barcoded 5' primer and a J-beta primer mix. TCRdb fed the 5' RACE reads into MiXCR, producing one record per CDR3 protein. The sample lists roughly 800,000 distinct CDR3 sequences; about three fifths were seen once. V was clipped by 4 bases and J by 0 bases; unmatched bases: 10. The CDR3 runs to 18 residues. As for this clonotype: What it binds is not known.

The clonotype was recovered from a man aged 30-40 years in good health. The chain uses TRBV12-3 or TRBV12-4 and TRBJ2-3; 10 positions match TRBD2. The sequenced material came from blood. The CDR3 here is CASSSPSSAGGSTDTQYF. The CDR3 DNA reads TGTGCCAGCAGTTCCCCCTCTTCAGCGGGGGGGAGCACAGATACGCAGTATTTT.